What follows are 21 T cell receptor beta chains derived from one specimen sequenced in a study of cytomegalovirus exposure and HLA in healthy donors. It was with 60 Vbeta and 13 Jbeta primers that the PCR ran. Produced via immunoSEQ multiplex PCR; TCRdb's table is partial and in-frame only. The sample comprises about 120,000 clones, around 84% of which are singletons, and 1.8% rests with the top ten. The specimen sequenced was PBMCs. The origin of the receptors is a man aged 18-30 years in good health and CMV-seronegative.

The DNA for the CDR3 is TGTGCCAGCACCCCTTTAGGGGCGAACACTGAAGCTTTCTTT. This sequence encodes CASTPLGANTEAFF. The rearrangement joins TRBV5-4 to TRBJ1-1; perhaps TRBD1 as D (5 bases). This CDR3 has 14 residues. V lost 6 bases to trimming and J lost 1 base, with 13 bases between them. Germline values: CDR1 SGHNT, CDR2 YYREEE (reference sequence).

The V gene is TRBV9, the J gene TRBJ2-1; TRBD2 aligns across 8 bases. V lost 0 bases, J lost 1 base, and 3 bases stayed unmatched. Germline V gene lookup returns CDR1 SGDLS and CDR2 YYNGEE. This CDR3 has 16 amino acids. Here the CDR3 DNA reads TGTGCCAGCAGCGTAGACGGGGGGGGATCCTACAATGAGCAGTTCTTC. Its protein is CASSVDGGGSYNEQFF.

This CDR3 reads CASRSQGAPHGYTF. In nucleotides, the CDR3 is TGTGCCAGCAGATCACAGGGGGCCCCCCATGGCTACACCTTC. The chain is built from TRBV11-2 and TRBJ1-2, with 9 bases lining up with TRBD1. The ends lost 6 bases at V and 6 bases at J; junction bases unmatched: 8. The germline CDR1 and CDR2 sequences are SGHAT and FQNNGV. CDR3 length: 14 amino acids.

The rearrangement links TRBV19 to TRBJ1-1; 7 positions match TRBD1. Germline CDR1 is LNHDA and CDR2 is SQIVND (reference sequence). This CDR3 is built from 14 residues. Losses at the gene ends were 3 bases for V and 7 bases for J; bases not matched to a gene: 8. The CDR3 loop is CASSIGQEFNEAFF. The CDR3, as DNA: TGTGCCAGTAGTATTGGACAGGAGTTTAATGAAGCTTTCTTT. The full variable domain, completed using reference TRBV19 and TRBJ1-1, is DGGITQSPKYLFRKEGQNVTLSCEQNLNHDAMYWYRQDPGQGLRLIYYSQIVNDFQKGDIAEGYSVSREKKESFPLTVTSAQKNPTAFYLCASSIGQEFNEAFFGQGTRLTVV.

J is TRBJ1-2 and V is TRBV5-4, with unresolved D. Germline CDR1 SGHNT, CDR2 YYREEE (reference sequence). There are 15 residues in the CDR3. V lost 0 bases and J 0 bases, leaving 9 bases between the germline ends. CDR3 coding DNA: TGTGCCAGCAGCTTGGTCCTTCAGACTAACTATGGCTACACCTTC. This codes for CASSLVLQTNYGYTF.

The rearrangement uses TRBV27 and TRBJ2-1; 9 nucleotides agree with TRBD1. The J segment lost 2 bases and the V segment lost 3 bases, leaving 8 bases of the junction unmatched. CDR1 and CDR2 from the germline V gene are MNHEY and SMNVEV (reference sequence). The CDR3 has 17 residues. The CDR3 is CASSFKMRTGAYNEQFF. In nucleotides, the CDR3 is TGTGCCAGCAGTTTTAAGATGAGGACAGGGGCCTACAATGAGCAGTTCTTC.

The chain has TRBV4-1 and TRBJ2-1; the D is unclear. Trimming removed 4 bases from V and 0 bases from J, with 13 bases in between. CDR1 MGHRA and CDR2 YSYEKL come from the germline V gene. This CDR3 contains 16 residues. The CDR3 coding sequence is TGCGCCAGCAGCCCCTCTTTTGGCTTCTCCTACAATGAGCAGTTCTTC. The encoded protein is CASSPSFGFSYNEQFF.

This chain connects TRBV7-9 to TRBJ2-7; TRBD1 agrees at 7 bases. V lost 5 bases, J lost 3 bases, and 7 bases stayed unmatched. CDR1 is SEHNR, CDR2 FQNEAQ, per germline (reference sequence). The CDR3 has 14 amino acids. CDR3 DNA: TGTGCCAGCAGCCCTCCGGGACAGCTCTACGAGCAGTACTTC. Protein: CASSPPGQLYEQYF. Full variable domain (outside the CDR3, taken from reference TRBV7-9 and TRBJ2-7): DTGVSQNPRHKITKRGQNVTFRCDPISEHNRLYWYRQTLGQGPEFLTYFQNEAQLEKSRLLSDRFSAERPKGSFSTLEIQRTEQGDSAMYLCASSPPGQLYEQYFGPGTRLTVT.

The chain employs TRBV25-1 and TRBJ1-1, with D perhaps TRBD1 (6 bases). Germline V lookup: CDR1 MGHDK, CDR2 SYGVNS. The CDR3 has 14 residues. The germline V and J ends were trimmed by 4 bases and 5 bases, with 14 bases remaining between them. The CDR3 here is CASSGRRGGTEAFF. The CDR3 DNA follows: TGTGCCAGCAGTGGTCGGAGGGGGGGTACTGAAGCTTTCTTT.

The rearrangement uses TRBV7-3 and TRBJ2-3; 7 bases are shared with TRBD1. The J segment lost 4 bases and the V segment lost 4 bases, leaving 2 bases of the junction unmatched. This CDR3 is built from 13 residues. Germline loops: CDR1 SGHTA, CDR2 FQGTGA. The CDR3: CASSSGGSDTQYF. For the CDR3, the DNA is TGTGCCAGCAGCTCAGGGGGTTCAGATACGCAGTATTTT.

The chain links TRBV2 to TRBJ2-7, with 7 bases fitting TRBD1. The CDR3 is 14 amino acids. The J segment lost 3 bases and the V segment lost 4 bases, leaving 6 bases of the junction unmatched. Germline V gene sequence: CDR1 SNHLY, CDR2 FYNNEI. The CDR3 DNA is TGTGCCAGCAGTGGGGGGACAGCGATCTACGAGCAGTACTTC. Translation: CASSGGTAIYEQYF. Complete variable domain (other parts from reference TRBV2 and TRBJ2-7): EPEVTQTPSHQVTQMGQEVILRCVPISNHLYFYWYRQILGQKVEFLVSFYNNEISEKSEIFDDQFSVERPDGSNFTLKIRSTKLEDSAMYFCASSGGTAIYEQYFGPGTRLTVT.

The chain uses TRBV27 and TRBJ2-2; D possibly corresponds to TRBD1 (5 bases). Germline V gene sequence: CDR1 MNHEY, CDR2 SMNVEV (reference sequence). This CDR3 contains 17 residues. Trimming removed 4 bases at V and 3 bases at J, with 18 bases between. The CDR3 coding sequence is TGTGCCAGCAGTTCGCCCCCGCCAGGGTGGGACACCGGGGAGCTGTTTTTT. This sequence encodes CASSSPPPGWDTGELFF.

The chain uses TRBV5-1 and TRBJ1-1, with D perhaps matching TRBD1 (6 bases). The CDR3 covers 14 residues. The V gene lost 2 bases and the J gene lost 2 bases, with 10 bases spanning the gap. CDR1 and CDR2 from the germline V gene are SGHRS and YFSETQ. In nucleotides, the CDR3 is TGCGCCAGCAGCTTAGGGGGATTAAACACTGAAGCTTTCTTT. This translates into CASSLGGLNTEAFF.

The CDR3 nucleotides read TGCGCCAGCAGCCAAGTTACAGGGGCACAGCCCCAGCATTTT. This gives the protein CASSQVTGAQPQHF. The gene calls are TRBV4-1 and TRBJ1-5, with 7 bases aligning to TRBD1. V dropped 1 base and J dropped 7; count of bases not matched to a gene: 4. This CDR3 has 14 amino acids. Per germline, CDR1 MGHRA and CDR2 YSYEKL.

This chain connects TRBV6-5 to TRBJ1-2; D is ambiguous. Trimming left V 11 bases short and J 2 bases short, with 18 bases between. CDR1 MNHEY and CDR2 SVGAGI come from the germline V gene. This CDR3 comprises 14 residues. The CDR3 nucleotides are TGTGCCGCGAGGAGGGCAGGCTTAAACTATGGCTACACCTTC. It translates to CAARRAGLNYGYTF.

The V and J genes are TRBV27 and TRBJ1-4; D gene uncertain. Trimming cost V 3 bases and J 8 bases, with 16 bases left between them. Germline loops: CDR1 MNHEY, CDR2 SMNVEV (reference sequence). The CDR3 contains 15 residues. The DNA for the CDR3 is TGTGCCAGCAGTTTCTACAGTTCCCCCGCCGAAAAACTGTTTTTT. This gives the protein CASSFYSSPAEKLFF.

The chain couples TRBV7-9 to TRBJ2-7, with TRBD1 matching 9 bases. The CDR3 extends over 16 amino acids. V gave up 1 base and J gave up 5 bases; unmatched junction bases: 9. From germline, CDR1 is SEHNR and CDR2 FQNEAQ (reference sequence). This chain's CDR3 is CASSLDAGQGRHEQYF. CDR3 DNA sequence: TGTGCCAGCAGCTTAGACGCTGGACAGGGGAGGCACGAGCAGTACTTC.

Only a few counts were recorded for this clone. The chain links TRBV6-4 to TRBJ2-1; TRBD2 aligns across 7 bases. With 5 bases clipped from V and 8 bases from J, the junction kept 9 bases outside the gene matches. The CDR3 runs to 14 residues. Per the germline V gene, CDR1 is MRHNA and CDR2 is SNTAGT. The CDR3, as DNA: TGTGCCAGCAGTCGAGGCAGCGGGGCGGATGAGCAGTTCTTC. Encoded protein: CASSRGSGADEQFF.

The chain joins TRBV14 to TRBJ2-3; TRBD2 aligns across 7 bases. V was pared by 4 bases and J by 0 bases, with 16 bases of the junction left unmatched. The germline V gene encodes CDR1 SGHDN and CDR2 FVKESK. The CDR3 contains 19 residues. CDR3 in DNA: TGTGCCAGCAGCCTCACTCTAGAAGCGGGGTTAACTAGCACAGATACGCAGTATTTT. It codes for CASSLTLEAGLTSTDTQYF.

The chain is built from TRBV27 and TRBJ1-2, with no clear D. The germline gives CDR1 MNHEY, CDR2 SMNVEV (reference sequence). The CDR3 extends over 13 amino acids. Deletions cut 2 bases from V and 7 bases from J, with 11 bases between. CDR3 region: CASSLQPGSGYTF. The CDR3 DNA reads as TGTGCCAGCAGTTTACAGCCGGGTAGTGGCTACACCTTC.

V and J are TRBV11-1 and TRBJ2-3, with TRBD1 matching 7 bases. Germline CDR1 SGHAT, CDR2 FQDESV (reference sequence). There are 15 residues in the CDR3. V gave up 5 bases and J gave up 2 bases; unmatched junction bases: 7. The CDR3 protein is CASSTDRDSTDTQYF. The CDR3 DNA is TGTGCCAGCAGCACAGACAGGGATTCCACAGATACGCAGTATTTT. Full variable domain (rest looked up from reference TRBV11-1 and TRBJ2-3): EAEVAQSPRYKITEKSQAVAFWCDPISGHATLYWYRQILGQGPELLVQFQDESVVDDSQLPKDRFSAERLKGVDSTLKIQPAELGDSAMYLCASSTDRDSTDTQYFGPGTRLTVL.